The present T cell receptor beta chain was sequenced within a study of cytomegalovirus exposure and HLA in healthy donors. About the research overall: An early data release held 79 million or so unique TCRs from HLA-typed donors.

Vbeta (60) and Jbeta (13) primers were used in the PCR. Profiling relied on immunoSEQ multiplex PCR, and the TCRdb table lists in-frame clones only, not all of them. Of around 220,000 clones in the sample, roughly 79% were seen once. The V end was cut by 5 bases, the J end by 1 base, with 15 bases between. There are 15 residues in the CDR3. The germline V gene encodes CDR1 SGHNT and CDR2 YENEEA. Notes on this clone: Its antigen is currently unknown.

Study results and limitations: Presence/absence comparisons presumed near-even sequencing depth among donors. Exclusion as indistinguishable affected some V segments, including TRBV6-2 and TRBV6-3.

V gene TRBV11-3 combines with J gene TRBJ2-7, with D tentatively TRBD1 (5 bases). This receptor was identified in a man between 18 and 29 years old in good health and CMV-seronegative. The sample was PBMCs. CDR3 sequence (DNA): TGTGCCAGCAGCACACGACAGAGGAGTTCCTACGAGCAGTACTTC. Residues: CASSTRQRSSYEQYF. The full variable domain, its missing parts supplied by reference TRBV11-3 and TRBJ2-7, is EAGVVQSPRYKIIEKKQPVAFWCNPISGHNTLYWYLQNLGQGPELLIRYENEEAVDDSQLPKDRFSAERLKGVDSTLKIQPAELGDSAVYLCASSTRQRSSYEQYFGPGTRLTVT.